Each of the 30 T cell receptor beta chains below was sequenced from the same sample in a study of shared clonotypes between healthy human individuals. Some clones are missing from TCRdb's copy, which holds only in-frame ones; the method was immunoSEQ multiplex PCR. The data contain about 600,000 clones, less than 98% of them seen just once; the ten biggest clones take up approximately 0.057%. The sample was naive CD4+ T cells sorted from blood. As to subset: CD45RA+ positively selected. The receptors were gathered from a young woman in good health.

Only one count was recorded for this clone. The J gene is TRBJ1-1, the V gene TRBV2; tentative D call: TRBD1 (6 bases). This CDR3 spans 15 amino acids. Germline CDR1 SNHLY, CDR2 FYNNEI. V was shortened by 2 bases and J by 4 bases, with 14 bases between the two germline ends. The CDR3 nucleotides are TGTGCCAGCAGTGAATACAGGGAGGTTCCCACTGAAGCTTTCTTT. Its translation is CASSEYREVPTEAFF.

The rearrangement uses TRBV2 and TRBJ2-7, with D hard to call. This CDR3 region has 12 residues. The V end lost 5 bases, the J end lost 2 bases, and 7 bases lay between the germline ends. The germline V gene has CDR1 SNHLY and CDR2 FYNNEI. CDR3 nucleotides: TGTGCCAGCAGTTTCCGGACCTACGAGCAGTACTTC. This codes for CASSFRTYEQYF.

This sequence joins TRBV7-8 and TRBJ2-2; 9 bases agree with TRBD2. This CDR3 has 16 residues. Germline-derived CDR1 and CDR2 are SGHVS and FQNEAQ. V shed 0 bases and J 6 bases; nucleotides not matched to a gene: 5. The chain's CDR3 is CASSLAGGRASGELFF. The DNA for the CDR3 is TGTGCCAGCAGCTTAGCTGGCGGGAGGGCCTCCGGGGAGCTGTTTTTT.

The chain joins TRBV5-1 to TRBJ1-2; 8 bases are a match to TRBD1. Germline V gives CDR1 SGHRS, CDR2 YFSETQ. V dropped 3 bases and J dropped 8; count of bases not matched to a gene: 6. The CDR3 is 13 residues long. CDR3 nucleotide sequence: TGCGCCAGCAGCTCTGGACAGGGTGGCGGCTACACCTTC. This gives the protein CASSSGQGGGYTF.

The chain has TRBV28 and TRBJ1-1, with TRBD1 matching over 7 bases. J was trimmed by 8 bases and V by 8 bases; bases with no gene match: 8. This CDR3 comprises 12 residues. Per germline, CDR1 MDHEN and CDR2 SYDVKM. The CDR3 here is CASGARTGEAFF. CDR3 nucleotides: TGTGCCAGCGGGGCTCGGACAGGCGAAGCTTTCTTT.

This chain connects TRBV23-1 to TRBJ2-2; tentatively, D is TRBD1 (5 bases). Being an ORF, TRBV23-1 has a function that is uncertain. The CDR3 is 14 amino acids. Trimming shortened V by 6 bases and J by 7 bases, and 15 bases separated the two germline ends. For the CDR3, the DNA is TGCGCCAGCAGCGTACAGGACGAAAGCGGGGAGCTGTTTTTT. This codes for CASSVQDESGELFF.

This clone came up once. This rearrangement joins TRBV7-2 to TRBJ2-7; the D is unclear. The V end lost 4 bases, the J end lost 2 bases, and 24 bases lay between the germline ends. The germline V gene encodes CDR1 SGHTA and CDR2 FQGNSA. This CDR3 has 18 residues. DNA of the CDR3: TGTGCCAGCAGCTCCTCGAATATGATGGGCCTTTGGACCTACGAGCAGTACTTC. Encoded protein: CASSSSNMMGLWTYEQYF.

This sequence joins TRBV11-3 and TRBJ2-3, with TRBD1 as a possible D gene (6 bases). V was trimmed by 4 bases and J by 4 bases, leaving 12 bases between them. This CDR3 region has 14 residues. In germline, CDR1 is SGHNT, CDR2 YENEEA. The CDR3 here is CASSSPTGADTQYF. The CDR3 DNA sequence: TGTGCCAGCAGCTCGCCGACAGGTGCAGATACGCAGTATTTT.

This chain uses TRBV28 with TRBJ2-1; the D is unclear. V was pared by 6 bases and J by 5 bases, with 8 bases between. CDR1 is MDHEN, CDR2 SYDVKM, per germline. This CDR3 is built from 12 residues. CDR3 in amino acids: CASSLAHNEQFF. Written as DNA, the CDR3 is TGTGCCAGCAGCTTAGCCCACAATGAGCAGTTCTTC.

The chain carries TRBV9 and TRBJ1-2; 9 nucleotides line up with TRBD1. The germline V gene encodes CDR1 SGDLS and CDR2 YYNGEE. Losses at the gene ends were 0 bases for V and 7 bases for J; bases not matched to a gene: 10. The CDR3 is 16 residues long. The CDR3 bases are TGTGCCAGCAGCGTAGGATGGACAGGGGTTTGGGGTGGCTACACCTTC. Protein sequence: CASSVGWTGVWGGYTF. Based on the CDR3 plus reference TRBV9 and TRBJ1-2, the full variable domain is DSGVTQTPKHLITATGQRVTLRCSPRSGDLSVYWYQQSLDQGLQFLIQYYNGEERAKGNILERFSAQQFPDLHSELNLSSLELGDSALYFCASSVGWTGVWGGYTFGSGTRLTVV.

The V gene is TRBV19, the J gene TRBJ1-5; 8 nucleotides align to TRBD1. The CDR3 totals 16 residues. V dropped 0 bases and J dropped 9; count of bases not matched to a gene: 10. The germline V gene has CDR1 LNHDA and CDR2 SQIVND (reference sequence). This CDR3 is CASSIEPRTGGRPQHF. The CDR3, as DNA: TGTGCCAGTAGTATAGAACCACGAACAGGGGGACGGCCCCAGCATTTT.

A remark on this clone: An end of the junction does not agree with germline; a read error may underlie this. V is TRBV2 and J is TRBJ2-7, with D possibly matching TRBD1 (6 bases). Germline V gene sequence: CDR1 SNHLY, CDR2 FYNNEI. There are 14 residues in the CDR3. CDR3 DNA: TGTGCCAGCAGAGAAACCGGGACACCCGGGCTCCCCCCCTTC. This gives the protein CASRETGTPGLPPF.

J is TRBJ1-1 and V is TRBV18, with D uncertain. Trimming took 1 base from V and 5 from J, leaving 11 bases between them. CDR1 is KGHSH and CDR2 is LQKENI in the germline V gene. This CDR3 comprises 14 residues. Written as DNA, the CDR3 is TGTGCCAGCTCACCACAGGGTATGACGACTGAAGCTTTCTTT. Its translation is CASSPQGMTTEAFF.

The rearrangement uses TRBV7-3 and TRBJ2-1; no definite D call. CDR3 length: 13 amino acids. V lost 1 base, J lost 5 bases, and 6 bases lay in between. Per the germline V gene, CDR1 is SGHTA and CDR2 is FQGTGA. The CDR3 loop reads CASSLNRNNEQFF. In nucleotides, the CDR3 is TGTGCCAGCAGCTTAAACAGAAACAATGAGCAGTTCTTC. Variable domain in full (rest from reference TRBV7-3 and TRBJ2-1): GAGVSQTPSNKVTEKGKYVELRCDPISGHTALYWYRQSLGQGPEFLIYFQGTGAADDSGLPNDRFFAVRPEGSVSTLKIQRTERGDSAVYLCASSLNRNNEQFFGPGTRLTVL.

This clone was seen once. V is TRBV7-9 and J is TRBJ1-4; 11 nucleotides align to TRBD1. Germline-derived CDR1 and CDR2 are SEHNR and FQNEAQ (reference sequence). This CDR3 spans 16 amino acids. The junction had 10 bases not matched to a gene; V was cut back by 5 bases and J by 8 bases. The CDR3 sequence is CASSANRDRGSEKLFF. In DNA form, the CDR3 reads TGTGCCAGCAGCGCCAATCGGGACAGGGGGTCGGAAAAACTGTTTTTT. The full variable domain, rest sourced from reference TRBV7-9 and TRBJ1-4, is DTGVSQNPRHKITKRGQNVTFRCDPISEHNRLYWYRQTLGQGPEFLTYFQNEAQLEKSRLLSDRFSAERPKGSFSTLEIQRTEQGDSAMYLCASSANRDRGSEKLFFGSGTQLSVL.

The chain couples TRBV9 to TRBJ1-5; no firm D call. CDR3 length: 17 residues. Trimming cost V 4 bases and J 0 bases, with 17 bases left between them. Germline V lookup: CDR1 SGDLS, CDR2 YYNGEE. CDR3 sequence (DNA): TGTGCCAGCAGCATCGGGCACGGGAGGGATAGCAATCAGCCCCAGCATTTT. This translates into CASSIGHGRDSNQPQHF.

The chain uses TRBV29-1 and TRBJ2-7; 7 nucleotides align to TRBD1. Germline assignment: CDR1 SQVTM and CDR2 ANQGSEA. The length of the CDR3 is 13 residues. The CDR3 DNA follows: TGCAACGAATCTGGGACAGCGTCCTACGAGCAGTACTTC. It is translated as CNESGTASYEQYF.

The chain employs TRBV19 and TRBJ2-2, with 13 nucleotides matching TRBD2. The junction had 2 bases not matched to a gene; V was cut back by 3 bases and J by 7 bases. Germline assignment: CDR1 LNHDA and CDR2 SQIVND (reference sequence). This CDR3 is built from 15 residues. The CDR3 sequence is CASSMGLAGNGELFF. In DNA, the CDR3 is TGTGCCAGTAGTATGGGACTAGCGGGAAACGGGGAGCTGTTTTTT.

The rearrangement links TRBV27 to TRBJ2-7; 8 nucleotides agree with TRBD1. This CDR3 region has 15 residues. Looked up from germline, CDR1 is MNHEY and CDR2 is SMNVEV (reference sequence). V gave up 4 bases and J gave up 2 bases; unmatched junction bases: 7. The CDR3 sequence is CASSSRTGKAYEQYF. As DNA, the CDR3 is TGTGCCAGCAGTTCGCGGACAGGGAAAGCCTACGAGCAGTACTTC.

Regarding this clone: Other DNA sequences within the sample encode an identical CDR3. The J gene is TRBJ1-5, the V gene TRBV28; no clear D gene. The V end lost 6 bases, the J end lost 0 bases, and 9 bases lay between the germline ends. The CDR3 is made up of 14 amino acids. Germline values: CDR1 MDHEN, CDR2 SYDVKM. This chain's CDR3 is CASSLTYSNQPQHF. The CDR3 coding sequence is TGTGCCAGCAGCTTAACCTATAGCAATCAGCCCCAGCATTTT.

The chain links TRBV9 to TRBJ2-3, with a weak D call TRBD2 (6 bases). CDR3 length: 13 amino acids. V was pared by 3 bases and J by 3 bases, with 8 bases between. In germline, CDR1 is SGDLS, CDR2 YYNGEE. The CDR3 region is CASSAAGTDTQYF. The CDR3 nucleotides are TGTGCCAGCAGCGCTGCGGGGACAGATACGCAGTATTTT.

This sequence joins TRBV29-1 and TRBJ2-3; D is unresolved. The germline gives CDR1 SQVTM, CDR2 ANQGSEA. Trimming cost V 7 bases and J 4 bases, with 12 bases left between them. The CDR3 extends over 12 amino acids. The CDR3 sequence is CSERLRSDTQYF. CDR3 nucleotide sequence: TGCAGCGAGCGACTGAGGTCAGATACGCAGTATTTT.

The chain is built from TRBV15 and TRBJ2-5; possibly TRBD2 for D (6 bases). The V and J ends lost 0 bases and 5 bases respectively, with 13 bases between them. The length of the CDR3 is 15 residues. CDR1 is LNHNV, CDR2 YYDKDF, per germline (reference sequence). The CDR3, as DNA: TGTGCCACCAGCAGAGACCGGGCGGGGAGGGAGACCCAGTACTTC. Amino acids: CATSRDRAGRETQYF.

The chain is built from TRBV7-2 and TRBJ2-3; 10 nucleotides line up with TRBD2. The V gene's germline CDR1 is SGHTA and CDR2 FQGNSA. The V gene end was trimmed by 6 bases and the J gene end by 5 bases; junction bases not matched to a gene: 11. The CDR3 consists of 16 residues. CDR3 protein: CASRLPSGRAVDTQYF. DNA of the CDR3: TGTGCCAGCAGGCTTCCAAGCGGGAGGGCCGTAGATACGCAGTATTTT.

The CDR3 here is CASSVGQGADTQYF. Here the CDR3 DNA reads TGTGCCAGCAGCGTAGGTCAGGGAGCAGATACGCAGTATTTT. The V and J genes are TRBV9 and TRBJ2-3; the D call may be TRBD1 or TRBD2 (5 bases each). The CDR3 has 14 amino acids. V lost 0 bases and J lost 4, with 9 bases in between. Looked up from germline, CDR1 is SGDLS and CDR2 is YYNGEE.

A word on this clone: In the same sample, other DNA sequences code for this CDR3. This rearrangement joins TRBV5-1 to TRBJ2-3, with D uncertain. V was cut by 3 bases and J by 2 bases, with 4 bases left in between. CDR1 and CDR2 from the germline V gene are SGHRS and YFSETQ. The CDR3 is 12 residues long. The CDR3 region has the DNA TGCGCCAGCAGCTCCTCCACAGATACGCAGTATTTT. Encoded protein: CASSSSTDTQYF.

The chain combines TRBV29-1 with TRBJ2-5; possibly TRBD2 for D (6 bases). The J call is uncertain, as TRBJ2-7 better fits the DNA end. CDR1 and CDR2 from the germline V gene are SQVTM and ANQGSEA. The CDR3 extends over 13 amino acids. The CDR3 region is CSVLRGSSYEQYF. CDR3 DNA: TGCAGCGTTCTCCGGGGGAGCTCCTACGAGCAGTACTTC.

The chain joins TRBV6-1 to TRBJ2-7; maybe TRBD1 (7 bases). V was pared by 3 bases and J by 0 bases, with 12 bases between. CDR1 and CDR2 from the germline V gene are MNHNS and SASEGT. This CDR3 spans 15 amino acids. The CDR3 coding sequence is TGTGCCAGCAGTGACTGGAGGGGGCTCTCCTACGAGCAGTACTTC. Translation: CASSDWRGLSYEQYF.

This chain uses TRBV28 with TRBJ1-5, with 7 bases that match TRBD1. After removal of 5 bases from V and 2 bases from J, the junction contained 9 bases not matched to a gene. The CDR3 is 16 amino acids. In germline, CDR1 is MDHEN, CDR2 SYDVKM. CDR3 bases: TGTGCCAGCAGTCCGGGGCTAGGACAGGGCAATCAGCCCCAGCATTTT. Its translation is CASSPGLGQGNQPQHF.

The V call is TRBV9, the J call TRBJ2-2, with 9 bases identical to TRBD2. In germline, CDR1 is SGDLS, CDR2 YYNGEE. The CDR3 is 15 amino acids. V lost 6 bases, J lost 7 bases, and 10 bases stayed unmatched. CDR3 nucleotide sequence: TGTGCCAGCAACCCCGGGACTAGCTCCGGCGGGGAGCTGTTTTTT. It yields the protein CASNPGTSSGGELFF.